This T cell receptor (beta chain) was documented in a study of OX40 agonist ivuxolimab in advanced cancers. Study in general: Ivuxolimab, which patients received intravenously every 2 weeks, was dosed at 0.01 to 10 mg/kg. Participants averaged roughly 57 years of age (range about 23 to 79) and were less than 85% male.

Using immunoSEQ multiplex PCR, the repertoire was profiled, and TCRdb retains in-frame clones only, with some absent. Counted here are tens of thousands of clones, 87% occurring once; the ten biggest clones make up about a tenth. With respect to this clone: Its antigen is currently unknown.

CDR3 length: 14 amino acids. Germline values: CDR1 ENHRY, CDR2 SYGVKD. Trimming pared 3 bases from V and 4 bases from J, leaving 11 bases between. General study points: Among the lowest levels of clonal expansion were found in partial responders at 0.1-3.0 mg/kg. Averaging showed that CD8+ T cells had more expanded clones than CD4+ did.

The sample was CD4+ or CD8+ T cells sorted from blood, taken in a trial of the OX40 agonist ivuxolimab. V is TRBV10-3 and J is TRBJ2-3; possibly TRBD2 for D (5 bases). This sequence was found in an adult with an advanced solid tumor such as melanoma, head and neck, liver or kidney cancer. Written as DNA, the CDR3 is TGTGCCATCAGTGACCCTGGTAGCGCAGATACGCAGTATTTT. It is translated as CAISDPGSADTQYF.